This TCR beta chain comes out of a study of cytomegalovirus exposure and HLA in healthy donors. About the study: Earlier, 150 million to 200 million T cells were analyzed, and some 120 million unique TCR beta sequences were found among them.

The PCR made use of 60 Vbeta and 13 Jbeta primers. Produced via immunoSEQ multiplex PCR; TCRdb's table is partial and in-frame only. The sample lists fewer than 150,000 clones, about 78% occurring once. Germline V lookup: CDR1 KGHSH, CDR2 LQKENI. J gave up 0 bases and V 3 bases, and 2 bases lay outside the gene matches. CDR3 length: 15 amino acids. Sequencing was carried out using PBMCs. The chain couples TRBV18 to TRBJ1-5; 7 bases line up with TRBD1. This receptor was identified in a man younger than 30 in good health and CMV-seronegative. The CDR3 nucleotides read TGTGCCAGCTCACCTGGGACAGATAGCAATCAGCCCCAGCATTTT. It encodes CASSPGTDSNQPQHF.